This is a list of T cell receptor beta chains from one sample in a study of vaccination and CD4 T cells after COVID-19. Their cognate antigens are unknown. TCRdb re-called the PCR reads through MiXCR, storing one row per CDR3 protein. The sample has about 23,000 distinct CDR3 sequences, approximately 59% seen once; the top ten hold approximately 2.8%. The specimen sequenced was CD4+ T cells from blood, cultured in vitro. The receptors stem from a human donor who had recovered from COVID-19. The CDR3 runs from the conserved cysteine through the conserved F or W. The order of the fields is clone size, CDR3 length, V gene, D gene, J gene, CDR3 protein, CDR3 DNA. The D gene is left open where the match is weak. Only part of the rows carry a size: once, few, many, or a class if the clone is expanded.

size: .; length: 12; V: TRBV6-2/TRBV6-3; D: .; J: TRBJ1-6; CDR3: CASGESISPLHF; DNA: TGTGCCAGCGGGGAGAGTATTTCACCCCTCCACTTT
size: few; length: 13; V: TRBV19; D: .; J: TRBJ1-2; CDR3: CASSADRLYGYTF; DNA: TGTGCCAGTAGTGCCGACAGGCTCTATGGCTACACCTTC
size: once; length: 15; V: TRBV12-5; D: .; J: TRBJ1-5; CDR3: CASALGGAGNQPQHF; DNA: TGTGCTAGTGCCCTCGGGGGGGCTGGCAATCAGCCCCAGCATTTT
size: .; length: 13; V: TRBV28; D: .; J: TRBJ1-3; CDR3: CASRSGPGNTIYF; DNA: TGTGCCAGCAGATCAGGCCCTGGAAACACCATATATTTT
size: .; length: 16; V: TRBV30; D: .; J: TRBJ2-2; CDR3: CAWSAGLYGDTGGLFF; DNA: TGTGCCTGGAGTGCAGGGCTCTATGGGGACACCGGGGGGCTGTTTTTT
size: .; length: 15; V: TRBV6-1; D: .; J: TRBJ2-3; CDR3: CASSRRTASTDTQYF; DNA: TGTGCCAGCAGTCGTAGGACAGCTAGCACAGATACGCAGTATTTT
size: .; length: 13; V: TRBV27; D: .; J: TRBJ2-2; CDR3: CASSLLVTGELFF; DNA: TGTGCCAGCAGTTTATTAGTCACCGGGGAGCTGTTTTTT
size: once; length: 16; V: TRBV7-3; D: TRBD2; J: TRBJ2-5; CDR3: CASSQGLAGGQETQYF; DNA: TGTGCCAGCAGCCAGGGACTAGCGGGGGGTCAAGAGACCCAGTACTTC
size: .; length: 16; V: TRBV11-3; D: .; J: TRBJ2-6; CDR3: CASRRTLDAGANVLTF; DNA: TGTGCCAGCAGGCGCACCTTAGATGCTGGGGCCAACGTCCTGACTTTC
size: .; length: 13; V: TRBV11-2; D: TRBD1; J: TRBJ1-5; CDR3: CASSSDRERAQHF; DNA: TGTGCCAGCAGCTCAGACAGGGAGAGGGCCCAGCATTTT
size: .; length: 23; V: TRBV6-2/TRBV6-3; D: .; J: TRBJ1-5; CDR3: CASSYSSYSGRGSLFGSNQPQHF; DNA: TGTGCCAGCAGTTACTCGAGTTACAGCGGGAGAGGGAGTCTCTTCGGTAGCAATCAGCCCCAGCATTTT
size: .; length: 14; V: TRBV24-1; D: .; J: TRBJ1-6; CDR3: CATSESMSNSPLHF; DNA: TGTGCCACCAGTGAAAGTATGAGTAATTCACCCCTCCACTTT
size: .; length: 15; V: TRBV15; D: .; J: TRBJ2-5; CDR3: CATSSVGNGQETQYF; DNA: TGTGCCACCAGCAGCGTAGGGAACGGCCAAGAGACCCAGTACTTC
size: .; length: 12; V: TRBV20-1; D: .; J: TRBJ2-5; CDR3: CSARAPGETQYF; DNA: TGCAGTGCTAGAGCCCCAGGGGAGACCCAGTACTTC
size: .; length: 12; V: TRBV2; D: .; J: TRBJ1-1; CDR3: CASRYGNTEAFF; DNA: TGTGCCAGCAGATATGGGAACACTGAAGCTTTCTTT
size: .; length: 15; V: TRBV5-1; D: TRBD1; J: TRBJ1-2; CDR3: CASSRGQGADYGYTF; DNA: TGCGCCAGCAGCAGGGGACAGGGGGCGGACTATGGCTACACCTTC
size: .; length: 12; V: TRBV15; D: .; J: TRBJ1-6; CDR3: CATSRVGTPLHF; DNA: TGTGCCACCAGCAGAGTAGGGACACCCCTCCACTTT
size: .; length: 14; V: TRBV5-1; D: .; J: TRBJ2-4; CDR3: CASSLGGAKNIQYF; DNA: TGCGCCAGCAGCTTGGGTGGGGCCAAAAACATTCAGTACTTC
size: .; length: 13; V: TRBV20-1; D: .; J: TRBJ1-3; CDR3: CSASVDRGNTIYF; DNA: TGCAGTGCTAGTGTCGATCGTGGAAACACCATATATTTT
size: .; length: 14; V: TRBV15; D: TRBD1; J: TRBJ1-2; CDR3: CATSRVGGGVGYTF; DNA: TGTGCCACCAGCAGGGTGGGAGGGGGCGTCGGCTACACCTTC
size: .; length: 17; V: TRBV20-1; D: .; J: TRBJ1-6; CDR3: CSARDPRRGGLDSPLHF; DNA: TGCAGTGCTAGAGATCCCCGGCGCGGGGGCTTGGATTCACCCCTCCACTTT
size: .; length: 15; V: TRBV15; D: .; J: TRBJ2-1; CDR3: CATNNRVSSYNEQFF; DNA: TGTGCCACCAACAACCGAGTGAGCTCCTACAATGAGCAGTTCTTC
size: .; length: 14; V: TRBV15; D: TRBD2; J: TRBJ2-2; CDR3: CAASRRAGAGELFF; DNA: TGTGCCGCCAGCAGACGGGCGGGGGCCGGGGAGCTGTTTTTT
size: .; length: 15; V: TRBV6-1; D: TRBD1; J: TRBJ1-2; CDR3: CASSGGTGANYGYTF; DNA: TGTGCCAGCAGCGGAGGGACAGGGGCTAACTATGGCTACACCTTC
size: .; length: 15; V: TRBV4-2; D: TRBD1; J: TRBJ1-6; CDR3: CASSQGGGGGSPLHF; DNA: TGTGCCAGCAGCCAAGGGGGAGGGGGCGGTTCACCCCTCCACTTT
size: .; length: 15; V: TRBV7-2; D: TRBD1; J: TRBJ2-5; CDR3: CASSRVPRGQETQYF; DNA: TGTGCCAGCAGCCGGGTGCCCAGGGGGCAGGAGACCCAGTACTTC
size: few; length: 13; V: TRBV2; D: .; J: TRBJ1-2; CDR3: CASSLNRVYGYTF; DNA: TGTGCCAGCAGCCTGAACAGGGTCTATGGCTACACCTTC
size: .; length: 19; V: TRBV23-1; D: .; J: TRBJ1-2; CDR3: CASSQYKGGQVGPNYGYTF; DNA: TGCGCCAGCAGTCAATATAAGGGCGGGCAGGTAGGACCTAACTATGGCTACACCTTC
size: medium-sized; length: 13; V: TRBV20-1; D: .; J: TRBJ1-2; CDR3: CSASAQGHYGYTF; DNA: TGCAGTGCTAGTGCCCAGGGTCACTATGGCTACACCTTC
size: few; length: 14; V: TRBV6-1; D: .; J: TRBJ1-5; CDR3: CASSQRQATEAQHF; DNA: TGTGCCAGCAGTCAGCGACAGGCAACGGAGGCCCAGCATTTT
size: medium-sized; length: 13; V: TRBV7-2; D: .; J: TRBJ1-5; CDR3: CASSLVENQPQHF; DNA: TGTGCCAGCAGCTTAGTGGAGAATCAGCCCCAGCATTTT
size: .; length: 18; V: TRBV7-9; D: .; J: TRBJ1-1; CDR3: CASSSIRYLQGSNTEAFF; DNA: TGTGCCAGCAGCTCTATCAGATATCTACAGGGTAGTAACACTGAAGCTTTCTTT
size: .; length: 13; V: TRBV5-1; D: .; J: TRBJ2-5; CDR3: CASSLVGLETQYF; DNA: TGCGCCAGCAGCTTGGTAGGGTTAGAGACCCAGTACTTC
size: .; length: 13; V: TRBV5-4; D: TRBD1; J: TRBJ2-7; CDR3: CASSLTGVGEQYF; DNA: TGTGCCAGCAGCTTGACAGGGGTCGGGGAGCAGTACTTC
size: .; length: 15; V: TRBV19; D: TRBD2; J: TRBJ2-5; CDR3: CASSPWEGGTETQYF; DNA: TGTGCCAGTAGCCCCTGGGAGGGAGGGACAGAGACCCAGTACTTC
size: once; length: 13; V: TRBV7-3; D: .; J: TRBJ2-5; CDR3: CASSLSLWETQYF; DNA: TGTGCCAGCAGCTTATCCCTCTGGGAGACCCAGTACTTC
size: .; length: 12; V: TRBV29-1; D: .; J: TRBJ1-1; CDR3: CSGGEANTEAFF; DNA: TGCAGTGGGGGGGAGGCGAACACTGAAGCTTTCTTT
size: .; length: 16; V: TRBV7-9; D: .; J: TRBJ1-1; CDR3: CASSPDGGRGDTEAFF; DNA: TGTGCCAGCAGCCCAGATGGGGGGCGCGGGGACACTGAAGCTTTCTTT
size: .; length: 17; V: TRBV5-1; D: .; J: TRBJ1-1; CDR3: CASSSPPGPRRNTEAFF; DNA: TGCGCCAGCAGCTCCCCTCCAGGGCCACGAAGGAACACTGAAGCTTTCTTT
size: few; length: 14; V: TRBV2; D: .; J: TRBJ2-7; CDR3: CASKSGQQSYEQYF; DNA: TGTGCCAGCAAGAGCGGACAGCAGTCCTACGAGCAGTACTTC
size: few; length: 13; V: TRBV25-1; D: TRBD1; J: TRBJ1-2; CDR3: CASTSDRDYGYTF; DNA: TGTGCCAGCACCTCTGACAGGGACTATGGCTACACCTTC